These 20 T cell receptor beta chains share one sample of origin, sequenced in a study of T cells in Graves' hyperthyroidism and ophthalmopathy. TCR beta CDR3 regions were amplified from RNA transcripts. The primer set for the first-round RT-PCR of the TCR CDR3 was HTBI. A single record per CDR3 protein comes from TCRdb applying MiXCR to the multiplex PCR reads. The sample has a few hundred thousand distinct CDR3 sequences, around 22% seen once; the top ten hold about 60%. Sample: blood. The receptors derive from a man aged 25 to 40 with Graves' ophthalmopathy.

The chain joins TRBV7-6 to TRBJ1-5; D might be TRBD1 (6 bases). V lost 1 base and J 1 base, leaving 14 bases between the germline ends. From germline, CDR1 is SGHVS and CDR2 FNYEAQ. The CDR3 consists of 17 residues. The CDR3 loop is CASSLDVRTVSNQPQHF. The CDR3 nucleotides read TGTGCCAGCAGCTTAGATGTCCGGACAGTGAGCAATCAGCCCCAGCATTTT.

Only a few counts were recorded for this clonotype. This chain links TRBV9 with TRBJ2-5; maybe TRBD2 (5 bases). V was cut by 1 base and J by 5 bases, with 9 bases left in between. This CDR3 has 13 amino acids. The V gene's germline CDR1 is SGDLS and CDR2 YYNGEE. Here the CDR3 DNA reads TGTGCCAGCAGCGTAACAAGAGGGGAGACCCAGTACTTC. Protein: CASSVTRGETQYF.

In its sample, this clonotype was seen many times. V and J are TRBV30 and TRBJ2-7; D remains ambiguous. CDR3 length: 16 residues. From germline, CDR1 is GTSNPN and CDR2 SVGIG (reference sequence). The V end lost 0 bases, the J end lost 5 bases, and 20 bases lay between the germline ends. The CDR3 loop reads CAWSVRTPTTVDEQYF. The CDR3 coding sequence is TGTGCCTGGAGTGTACGCACTCCCACTACGGTAGACGAGCAGTACTTC.

This clonotype has a count of ten or more. The V call is TRBV11-2, the J call TRBJ1-1; D is undetermined. Trimming left V 0 bases short and J 7 bases short, with 21 bases between. CDR3 length equals 17 residues. CDR1 and CDR2 (germline): SGHAT, FQNNGV. For the CDR3, the DNA is TGTGCCAGCAGCTTAGATCGGACGCCGTGGCTGAATGGTGAAGCTTTCTTT. Translation: CASSLDRTPWLNGEAFF.

This clonotype was recorded once. A single base separates this from a much larger clone, so it may be a read error. It is likely a read error, because the conserved phenylalanine at the end of the CDR3 is missing. The rearrangement uses TRBV7-9 and TRBJ2-1; the match to TRBD2 covers 12 bases. Germline lookup yields CDR1 SEHNR and CDR2 FQNEAQ (reference sequence). J lost 2 bases, V lost 5 bases, and 4 bases had no gene match. The CDR3 has 16 residues. The CDR3 sequence is CASSIGLAGPYNEQFL. For the CDR3, the DNA is TGTGCCAGCAGCATCGGACTAGCGGGACCCTACAATGAGCAGTTCCTC.

DNA for the CDR3: TGTGCCAGCAGTGACGGCAGGGTTTCAACTAATGAAAAACTGTTTTTT. As protein: CASSDGRVSTNEKLFF. V usage is TRBV2 and J usage is TRBJ1-4; a possible D gene is TRBD1 (5 bases). This CDR3 is built from 16 residues. Germline CDR1 and CDR2: SNHLY and FYNNEI. V gave up 3 bases and J gave up 0 bases, with 11 bases separating them.

This clonotype showed up just a few times. The rearrangement uses TRBV12-5 and TRBJ2-1; TRBD1 matches 7 bases. The CDR3 totals 14 residues. In germline, CDR1 is LGHNT, CDR2 FRNRAP. V was pared by 8 bases and J by 0 bases, with 4 bases of the junction left unmatched. This CDR3 is CASKTGVSYNEQFF. CDR3 coding DNA: TGTGCTAGTAAAACAGGGGTCTCCTACAATGAGCAGTTCTTC. Full variable domain (missing parts from reference TRBV12-5 and TRBJ2-1): DARVTQTPRHKVTEMGQEVTMRCQPILGHNTVFWYRQTMMQGLELLAYFRNRAPLDDSGMPKDRFSAEMPDATLATLKIQPSEPRDSAVYFCASKTGVSYNEQFFGPGTRLTVL.

This clonotype was observed a handful of times. The genes are TRBV4-1 and TRBJ2-1, with D possibly TRBD1 on 5 matching bases. The V gene lost 3 bases and the J gene lost 6 bases, with 18 bases spanning the gap. Per germline, CDR1 MGHRA and CDR2 YSYEKL. This CDR3 is 16 amino acids long. The chain's CDR3 is CASSHAQGLAGNEQFF. The CDR3 nucleotides read TGCGCCAGCAGCCACGCTCAGGGTTTGGCCGGCAATGAGCAGTTCTTC.

The V and J genes are TRBV19 and TRBJ2-2; D is ambiguous. The CDR3 loop spans 14 amino acids. Germline loops: CDR1 LNHDA, CDR2 SQIVND (reference sequence). Trimming left V 0 bases short and J 1 base short, with 3 bases between. CDR3 amino acids: CASSIDGNTGELFF. For the CDR3, the DNA is TGTGCCAGTAGTATAGACGGGAACACCGGGGAGCTGTTTTTT.

This clonotype was picked up many times. The chain recombines TRBV3-1 with TRBJ2-1; TRBD2 is a possible D gene (6 bases). The CDR3 runs to 16 residues. Germline loops: CDR1 LGHDT, CDR2 YNNKEL (reference sequence). Trimming stripped 4 bases from V and 5 bases from J, with 18 bases between. CDR3 coding DNA: TGTGCCAGCAGCCTCCCGACTAGTTTTAGGGACAATGAGCAGTTCTTC. It yields the protein CASSLPTSFRDNEQFF.

This clonotype came up a few times. The chain couples TRBV18 to TRBJ1-4; D is uncertain. Trimming pared 3 bases from V and 0 bases from J, leaving 17 bases between. Germline V CDR1 and CDR2: KGHSH, LQKENI. The CDR3 sequence is 18 residues long. Written as DNA, the CDR3 is TGTGCCAGCTCACCTTATGGGCCTCAGCGGACAACTAATGAAAAACTGTTTTTT. Its protein product is CASSPYGPQRTTNEKLFF. Full variable domain (outside the CDR3, taken from reference TRBV18 and TRBJ1-4): NAGVMQNPRHLVRRRGQEARLRCSPMKGHSHVYWYRQLPEEGLKFMVYLQKENIIDESGMPKERFSAEFPKEGPSILRIQQVVRGDSAAYFCASSPYGPQRTTNEKLFFGSGTQLSVL.

This clonotype was picked up many times. This chain's CDR3 is CASNKQGSSYNEQFF. DNA of the CDR3: TGTGCCAGCAATAAACAGGGGAGCTCCTACAATGAGCAGTTCTTC. The chain employs TRBV2 and TRBJ2-1; 7 nucleotides agree with TRBD1. J gave up 0 bases and V 7 bases, and 6 bases lay outside the gene matches. In germline, CDR1 is SNHLY, CDR2 FYNNEI. The CDR3 is 15 residues long.

The rearrangement links TRBV28 to TRBJ2-5, with D possibly being TRBD1 or TRBD2 (5 bases each). Between the trimmed V and J ends, which lost 4 bases and 5 bases, there was a span of 20 bases. Germline values: CDR1 MDHEN, CDR2 SYDVKM. This CDR3 has 16 amino acids. CDR3 sequence reads: CASSSVLGTFGETQYF. Written as DNA, the CDR3 is TGTGCCAGCAGTTCTGTTTTGGGGACCTTTGGGGAGACCCAGTACTTC.

The rearrangement links TRBV27 to TRBJ1-5; no definite D call. The CDR3 is 15 residues long. CDR1 is MNHEY and CDR2 is SMNVEV in the germline V gene (reference sequence). V was pared by 2 bases and J by 0 bases, with 8 bases between. The CDR3 DNA is TGTGCCAGCAGTTTAGTGGGGATTAGCAATCAGCCCCAGCATTTT. Translation gives CASSLVGISNQPQHF.

To note about this clonotype: Since a much larger clone is just one base distant, this may be a read error. The rearrangement joins TRBV18 to TRBJ2-5; D is undetermined. CDR1 KGHSH and CDR2 LQKENI come from the germline V gene. This CDR3 has 12 residues. CDR3 bases: TGTGCCAGCTCACCCTCCCAAGAGGCCCAGTACTTC. Translating it yields CASSPSQEAQYF.

This clonotype has only a few counts. V and J are TRBV6-2 or TRBV6-3 and TRBJ2-1; D tentatively reads TRBD1 or TRBD2 (5 bases each). The V and J ends lost 2 bases and 9 bases respectively, with 8 bases between them. Germline-derived CDR1 and CDR2 are MNHEY and SVGEGT. The CDR3 has 12 residues. The chain's CDR3 is CASSYARGEQFF. Here the CDR3 DNA reads TGTGCCAGCAGTTACGCGAGGGGTGAGCAGTTCTTC.

This clonotype turned up a few times. J is TRBJ2-1 and V is TRBV12-3 or TRBV12-4, with D perhaps given as TRBD1 or TRBD2 (5 bases each). The CDR3 length is 15 residues. Deletions cut 6 bases from V and 2 bases from J, with 14 bases between. The CDR3 reads CASRAMRGAYNEQFF. CDR3 bases: TGTGCCAGCAGGGCTATGAGGGGTGCCTACAATGAGCAGTTCTTC.

Many counts were recorded for this clonotype. The chain carries TRBV2 and TRBJ2-7; D not certain. There are 11 residues in the CDR3. Germline V lookup: CDR1 SNHLY, CDR2 FYNNEI. The V and J ends lost 3 bases and 3 bases respectively, with 3 bases between them. The CDR3 loop is CASSEIYEQYF. The CDR3 nucleotides are TGTGCCAGCAGTGAGATCTACGAGCAGTACTTC.

This clonotype has a count of ten or more. V is TRBV11-3 and J is TRBJ2-3, with TRBD2 matching over 7 bases. V lost 3 bases, J lost 5 bases, and 5 bases stayed unmatched. The CDR3 loop spans 14 amino acids. Germline loops: CDR1 SGHNT, CDR2 YENEEA. CDR3 DNA sequence: TGTGCCAGCAGCTTTGGCGGGAGAGGAGATACGCAGTATTTT. Translation: CASSFGGRGDTQYF. The full variable domain, with the rest looked up from reference TRBV11-3 and TRBJ2-3, is EAGVVQSPRYKIIEKKQPVAFWCNPISGHNTLYWYLQNLGQGPELLIRYENEEAVDDSQLPKDRFSAERLKGVDSTLKIQPAELGDSAVYLCASSFGGRGDTQYFGPGTRLTVL.

This sequence joins TRBV12-5 and TRBJ2-5; no reliable D call. The V end was cut by 7 bases, the J end by 3 bases, with 15 bases between. This CDR3 is 14 amino acids long. In germline, CDR1 is LGHNT, CDR2 FRNRAP. In DNA form, the CDR3 reads TGTGCTAGTGCCCCACTCCGGGCAGAAGAGACCCAGTACTTC. This translates into CASAPLRAEETQYF.